This T cell receptor beta chain was captured in a study of early T cells in non-severe SARS-CoV-2 infection. Study details: Chains from this unsorted whole-blood bulk RNA could not be paired. Study results and caveats: A preference for anti-spike CD8 responses marked VDJdb matching, which missed private and CD4 specificities.

Researchers tagged individual cDNA molecules with unique molecular identifiers. MiXCR was run by TCRdb on the 5' RACE reads, yielding one entry per CDR3 protein. Of 75,000 or so distinct CDR3 sequences in the sample, 14% to 15% were seen once. In germline, CDR1 is SNHLY, CDR2 FYNNEI. The CDR3 length is 16 residues. V was pared by 0 bases and J by 2 bases, with 4 bases of the junction left unmatched. The sample holds a few counts of this clonotype. Antigen unknown. The sequencing input was whole blood. The chain links TRBV2 to TRBJ2-1, with 7 bases matching TRBD1. This TCR came from an adult who was a healthcare worker with PCR-confirmed SARS-CoV-2 infection or an uninfected control (not recorded which). CDR3 protein: CASSEALTGPYNEQFF. The CDR3 coding sequence is TGTGCCAGCAGTGAAGCGCTGACAGGGCCCTACAATGAGCAGTTCTTC.